This T cell receptor beta chain was profiled in a study of cytomegalovirus exposure and HLA in healthy donors. Amplification used 60 Vbeta primers and 13 Jbeta primers. Generated by immunoSEQ multiplex PCR, the TCRdb table keeps only in-frame clones and is missing some. The sample lists 130,000 to 150,000 clones; around 72% were seen once. V was clipped by 7 bases and J by 1 base; unmatched bases: 8. Germline V lookup: CDR1 LNHDA, CDR2 SQIVND (reference sequence). The CDR3 has 17 amino acids. Sequenced material: PBMCs. The receptor was isolated from a man aged 18 to 30 in good health and CMV-seropositive. The chain links TRBV19 to TRBJ2-6; 9 bases agree with TRBD1. The CDR3 region has the DNA TGTGCCAGTAACCGGGGACAGGGAAGATCTGGGGCCAACGTCCTGACTTTC. As protein: CASNRGQGRSGANVLTF. Based on the CDR3 plus reference TRBV19 and TRBJ2-6, the full variable domain is DGGITQSPKYLFRKEGQNVTLSCEQNLNHDAMYWYRQDPGQGLRLIYYSQIVNDFQKGDIAEGYSVSREKKESFPLTVTSAQKNPTAFYLCASNRGQGRSGANVLTFGAGSRLTVL.